Detailed here is one T cell receptor (beta chain). The antigen is undetermined. Germline V lookup: CDR1 LGHNA, CDR2 YNFKEQ. The CDR3 runs to 14 residues. Trimming took off 4 bases at V and 2 bases at J, with 10 bases between the two ends. Data came from immunoSEQ multiplex PCR; TCRdb stores just in-frame clones and leaves some out. The table lists more than 250,000 clones, 85% to 95% of them singletons. The sample originates from a study of T cell responses to AZD1222 COVID-19 vaccine. Study-wide context: Second-dose intervals near 4 or 12 weeks were combined. Study-level results: White British ancestry dominated among donors, who included more females, and clonal diversity was possibly underestimated. The number of AZD1222 recipients seropositive at baseline was only five to seven.

The receptor was isolated from an adult in good health. The V call is TRBV4-2, the J call TRBJ2-3; D is uncertain. Sequenced here: peripheral blood, sampled on day 0 of AZD1222 vaccination. CDR3 bases: TGTGCCAGCAGCCGCCGCGTGCCCACAGATACGCAGTATTTT. Protein product: CASSRRVPTDTQYF.